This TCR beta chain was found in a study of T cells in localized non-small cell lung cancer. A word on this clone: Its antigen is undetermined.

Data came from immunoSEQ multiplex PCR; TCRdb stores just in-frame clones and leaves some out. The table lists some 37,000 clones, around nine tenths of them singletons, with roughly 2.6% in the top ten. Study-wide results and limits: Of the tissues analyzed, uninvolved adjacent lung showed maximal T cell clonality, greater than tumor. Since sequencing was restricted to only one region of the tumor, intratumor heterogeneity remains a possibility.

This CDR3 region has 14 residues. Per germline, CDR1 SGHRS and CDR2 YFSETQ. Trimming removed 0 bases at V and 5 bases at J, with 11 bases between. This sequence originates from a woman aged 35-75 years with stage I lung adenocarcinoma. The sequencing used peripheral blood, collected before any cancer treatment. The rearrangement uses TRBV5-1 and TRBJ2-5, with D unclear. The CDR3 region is CASSLDPDSETQYF. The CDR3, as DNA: TGCGCCAGCAGCTTGGACCCAGATTCGGAGACCCAGTACTTC.